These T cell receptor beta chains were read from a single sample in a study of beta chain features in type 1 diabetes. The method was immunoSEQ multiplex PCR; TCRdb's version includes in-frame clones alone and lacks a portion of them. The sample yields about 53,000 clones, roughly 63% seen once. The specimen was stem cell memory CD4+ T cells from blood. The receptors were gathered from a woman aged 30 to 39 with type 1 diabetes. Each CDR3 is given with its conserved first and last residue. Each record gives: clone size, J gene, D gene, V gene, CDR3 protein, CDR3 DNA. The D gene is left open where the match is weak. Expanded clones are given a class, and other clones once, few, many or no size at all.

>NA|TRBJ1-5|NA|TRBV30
CAWRSQGSQPQHF
TGTGCCTGGAGATCCCAGGGGAGTCAGCCCCAGCATTTT
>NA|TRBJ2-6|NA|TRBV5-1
CASETGGGYTGANVLTF
TGCGCCAGCGAAACAGGTGGTGGGTACACTGGGGCCAACGTCCTGACTTTC
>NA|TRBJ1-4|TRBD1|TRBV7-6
CASSLNRGRDNEKLFF
TGTGCCAGCAGCTTGAACAGGGGGCGCGATAATGAAAAACTGTTTTTT
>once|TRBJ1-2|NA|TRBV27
CASSSQGYGYTF
TGTGCCAGCAGTTCCCAGGGCTATGGCTACACCTTC
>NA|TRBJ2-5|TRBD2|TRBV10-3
CAISESPGLAGGRSQETQYF
TGTGCCATCAGTGAGTCGCCGGGACTAGCGGGAGGAAGGAGCCAAGAGACCCAGTACTTC
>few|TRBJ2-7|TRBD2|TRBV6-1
CASSAGLAGAIYEQYF
TGTGCCAGCAGTGCCGGACTAGCGGGAGCAATATACGAGCAGTACTTC
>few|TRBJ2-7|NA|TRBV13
CASAIHRDIHEQYF
TGTGCCAGCGCGATTCACAGGGACATCCACGAGCAGTACTTC
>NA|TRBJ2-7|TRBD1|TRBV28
CASRSGTGGYEQYF
TGTGCCAGCAGGTCCGGGACAGGGGGCTACGAGCAGTACTTC
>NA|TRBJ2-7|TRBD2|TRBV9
CASSSHGASGRNDYEQYF
TGTGCCAGCAGCTCACATGGGGCTAGCGGGCGCAATGATTACGAGCAGTACTTC
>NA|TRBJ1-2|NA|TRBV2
CASLPGNNYGYTF
TGTGCCAGCCTTCCGGGAAATAACTATGGCTACACCTTC
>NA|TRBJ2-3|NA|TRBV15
CATSGLATDTQYF
TGTGCCACCAGCGGCCTAGCTACAGATACGCAGTATTTT
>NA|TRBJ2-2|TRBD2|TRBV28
CASAAGGGVGELFF
TGTGCCAGCGCCGCCGGGGGGGGCGTTGGGGAGCTGTTTTTT
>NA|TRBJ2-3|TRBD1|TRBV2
CASSDVSRGPGDTQYF
TGTGCCAGCAGTGATGTTAGCAGGGGGCCGGGAGATACGCAGTATTTT
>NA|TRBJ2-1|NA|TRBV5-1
CASSLAISSYNEQFF
TGCGCCAGCAGCTTGGCGATCAGCTCCTACAATGAGCAGTTCTTC
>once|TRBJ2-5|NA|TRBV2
CASSEQPAKETQYF
TGTGCCAGCAGTGAGCAGCCAGCGAAAGAGACCCAGTACTTC
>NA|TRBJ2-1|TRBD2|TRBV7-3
CASSLSSGGYNEQFF
TGTGCCAGCAGCTTATCTAGCGGGGGGTACAATGAGCAGTTCTTC
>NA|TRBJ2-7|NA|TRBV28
CASSQAGYEQYF
TGTGCCAGCAGCCAGGCGGGGTACGAGCAGTACTTC
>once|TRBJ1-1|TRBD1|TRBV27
CASSSHRGLNTEAFF
TGTGCCAGCAGTTCGCACAGGGGGCTGAACACTGAAGCTTTCTTT
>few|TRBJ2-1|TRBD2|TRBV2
CASTLYGGSLNEQFF
TGTGCCAGCACGCTTTATGGCGGGAGTTTAAATGAGCAGTTCTTC
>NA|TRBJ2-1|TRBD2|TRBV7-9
CASSTLAGRAYNEQFF
TGTGCCAGCAGCACCCTAGCGGGAAGAGCCTACAATGAGCAGTTCTTC
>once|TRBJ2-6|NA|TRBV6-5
CASRTGPGANVLTF
TGTGCCAGCAGAACAGGGCCTGGGGCCAACGTCCTGACTTTC
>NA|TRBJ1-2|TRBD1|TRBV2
CASSEAPGTGYGYTF
TGTGCCAGCAGTGAAGCACCTGGGACAGGCTATGGCTACACCTTC
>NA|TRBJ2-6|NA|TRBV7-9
CASSPGRHTGANVLTF
TGTGCCAGCAGCCCGGGAAGACATACTGGGGCCAACGTCCTGACTTTC
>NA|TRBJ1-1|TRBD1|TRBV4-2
CASSNEGARVNTEAFF
TGTGCCAGCAGCAACGAGGGGGCGCGGGTGAACACTGAAGCTTTCTTT
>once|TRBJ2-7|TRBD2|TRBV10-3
CAISEGTSGTYEQYF
TGTGCCATCAGTGAGGGGACTAGCGGGACCTACGAGCAGTACTTC
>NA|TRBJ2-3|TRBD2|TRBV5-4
CASSWGGSSTDTQYF
TGTGCCAGCAGCTGGGGGGGATCTAGCACAGATACGCAGTATTTT
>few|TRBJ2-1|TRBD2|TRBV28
CASSLGTSFYNEQFF
TGTGCCAGCAGTTTAGGGACTAGCTTCTACAATGAGCAGTTCTTC
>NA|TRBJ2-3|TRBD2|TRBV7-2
CASSLVSGRVVDTQYF
TGTGCCAGCAGCTTAGTTAGCGGGAGAGTGGTAGATACGCAGTATTTT
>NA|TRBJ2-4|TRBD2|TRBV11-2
CASSLAGGHGNIQYF
TGTGCCAGCAGCTTAGCGGGGGGGCACGGAAACATTCAGTACTTC
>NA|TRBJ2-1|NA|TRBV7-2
CASTPLLTSYNEQFF
TGTGCCAGCACCCCTCTTTTAACTAGCTACAATGAGCAGTTCTTC
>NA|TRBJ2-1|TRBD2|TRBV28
CASSSPSGRGNEQFF
TGTGCCAGCAGTTCCCCTAGCGGGAGGGGGAATGAGCAGTTCTTC
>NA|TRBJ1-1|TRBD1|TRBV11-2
CASTSIRGSGTEAFF
TGTGCCAGCACGTCGATCAGGGGGTCTGGCACTGAAGCTTTCTTT